This T cell receptor (beta chain) originates from a study of blood T cells in healthy people across ages. CDR1 and CDR2 (germline): PRHDT, FYEKMQ (reference sequence). This CDR3 contains 16 residues. A second PCR of roughly 6 to 12 cycles used a sample-barcoded 5' primer and a J-beta primer mix. MiXCR was run by TCRdb on the 5' RACE reads, yielding one entry per CDR3 protein. The sample yields more than 900,000 distinct CDR3 sequences, roughly a quarter seen once. This clonotype showed up just once. Mismatch with germline at one junction end may stem from a read error. These data were likewise used in another study, on T cells of mothers and their children.

The V call is TRBV13, the J call TRBJ2-3; D remains ambiguous. Sequences were obtained from blood. This sequence originates from a girl aged 2-10 years in good health. CDR3 in amino acids: CASSLRTIDTTDTQYF. In DNA form, the CDR3 reads TGTGCCAGCAGCTTACGAACTATCGATACCACAGACACGCAGTATTTT.